This TCR beta chain was sequenced during a study of cytomegalovirus exposure and HLA in healthy donors. Study information: Around 80 million unique TCRs from HLA-typed donors were held in an early data release. Study-wide results and caveats: Listed as cytomegalovirus-associated were approximately 160 TCR beta chains. TCR beta sequences reportedly predicted most subjects' HLA-A and HLA-B alleles accurately.

13 Jbeta primers and 60 Vbeta primers were used for the PCR. Clones were sequenced by immunoSEQ multiplex PCR, and TCRdb holds only the in-frame ones, with some missing. Of 100,000 to 150,000 clones listed, less than 80% are singletons. In regard to this clone: Its antigen is currently unknown.

From germline, CDR1 is SGDLS and CDR2 YYNGEE. The CDR3 contains 14 residues. V lost 2 bases to trimming and J lost 4 bases, with 9 bases between them. The chain recombines TRBV9 with TRBJ1-4, with D perhaps matching TRBD1 (5 bases). The sequencing input was PBMCs. This receptor was obtained from a man aged 40-50 years in good health and CMV-seropositive. The CDR3: CASSVQGYNEKLFF. Here the CDR3 DNA reads TGTGCCAGCAGCGTTCAGGGCTATAATGAAAAACTGTTTTTT.